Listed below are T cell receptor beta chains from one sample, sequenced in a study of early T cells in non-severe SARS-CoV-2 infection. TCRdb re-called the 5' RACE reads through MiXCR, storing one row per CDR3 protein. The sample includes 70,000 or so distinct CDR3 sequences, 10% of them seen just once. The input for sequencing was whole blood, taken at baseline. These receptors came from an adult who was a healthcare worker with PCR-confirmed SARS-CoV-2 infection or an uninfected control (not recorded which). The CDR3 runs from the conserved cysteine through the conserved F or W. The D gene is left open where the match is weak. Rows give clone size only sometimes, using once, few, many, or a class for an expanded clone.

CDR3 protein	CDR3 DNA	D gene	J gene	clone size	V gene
CASSEAGAGRAAYEQYF	TGTGCCAGCAGTGAAGCCGGGGCGGGCAGGGCAGCCTACGAGCAGTACTTC	NA	TRBJ2-7	NA	TRBV6-1
CASSQDISGGEDNEQFF	TGCGCCAGCAGCCAAGACATTAGCGGGGGGGAGGACAATGAGCAGTTCTTC	TRBD2	TRBJ2-1	many	TRBV4-3
CASKASGGEDTQYF	TGTGCCAGTAAGGCTAGCGGGGGAGAAGATACGCAGTATTTT	TRBD2	TRBJ2-3	many	TRBV19
CASSPSLAGVYNEQFF	TGTGCCAGCAGCCCGAGCCTAGCGGGGGTCTACAATGAGCAGTTCTTC	TRBD2	TRBJ2-1	NA	TRBV9
CASSDGMGNYNEQFF	TGTGCCAGCAGTGACGGGATGGGGAACTACAATGAGCAGTTCTTC	NA	TRBJ2-1	NA	TRBV2
CASSGGGGGFEQYF	TGTGCCAGCAGCGGGGGAGGGGGCGGTTTCGAGCAGTACTTC	NA	TRBJ2-7	few	TRBV7-2
CASTLDRGFTDTQYF	TGTGCCAGCACCCTGGACAGGGGGTTCACAGATACGCAGTATTTT	TRBD1	TRBJ2-3	many	TRBV5-4
CASSPQAGAAGNTIYF	TGTGCCAGCAGCCCGCAGGCAGGGGCCGCCGGAAACACCATATATTTT	NA	TRBJ1-3	few	TRBV5-4
CASTRPEGGAGANVLTF	TGTGCCAGTACCCGACCGGAGGGGGGGGCTGGGGCCAACGTCCTGACTTTC	NA	TRBJ2-6	NA	TRBV19
CASSPGLDTGELFF	TGTGCCAGCAGCCCGGGACTGGACACCGGGGAGCTGTTTTTT	NA	TRBJ2-2	many	TRBV7-9
CATTREGIGELFF	TGTGCCACTACCCGGGAGGGAATCGGGGAGCTGTTTTTT	TRBD2	TRBJ2-2	NA	TRBV6-2/TRBV6-3
CASSQESSGANVLTF	TGCGCCAGCAGCCAAGAGTCCTCTGGGGCCAACGTCCTGACTTTC	NA	TRBJ2-6	many	TRBV4-3
CASSPNEGYEQYF	TGTGCCAGCTCGCCAAACGAAGGGTACGAGCAGTACTTC	NA	TRBJ2-7	many	TRBV18
CATSREADRGTDTQYF	TGTGCCACCAGCAGGGAGGCCGACAGGGGAACTGATACGCAGTATTTT	TRBD1	TRBJ2-3	NA	TRBV15
CASSQGTNTEAFF	TGTGCCAGCAGCCAGGGGACGAACACTGAAGCTTTCTTT	NA	TRBJ1-1	many	TRBV7-6
CSAQGRGYTEAFF	TGCAGTGCTCAAGGGCGGGGGTACACTGAAGCTTTCTTT	NA	TRBJ1-1	few	TRBV20-1
CASSESVDSPLHF	TGCGCCAGCAGTGAGTCTGTGGATTCACCCCTCCACTTT	NA	TRBJ1-6	few	TRBV10-1
CASSDGTDTQYF	TGTGCCAGCAGCGACGGCACAGATACGCAGTATTTT	NA	TRBJ2-3	few	TRBV9
CASSPLGEHYGYTF	TGTGCCAGCAGCCCCTTGGGGGAGCACTATGGCTACACCTTC	NA	TRBJ1-2	few	TRBV7-9
CASSSVGTSAIFGTQYF	TGTGCCAGCAGCTCAGTAGGGACTAGCGCAATCTTCGGCACGCAGTATTTT	TRBD2	TRBJ2-3	few	TRBV5-5
CASSLFTVPKLLPLHF	TGTGCCAGCAGTTTATTTACAGTCCCAAAACTCTTACCCCTCCACTTT	NA	TRBJ1-6	few	TRBV12-3/TRBV12-4
CATNRDRQGASYNEQFF	TGTGCCACCAACAGAGATCGACAGGGGGCCTCCTACAATGAGCAGTTCTTC	TRBD1	TRBJ2-1	NA	TRBV15
CASSLIASYEQYF	TGTGCCAGCAGTTTAATAGCCAGCTACGAGCAGTACTTC	NA	TRBJ2-7	many	TRBV12-3/TRBV12-4
CASSGGGSGNTIYF	TGCGCCAGCAGCGGAGGGGGCTCTGGAAACACCATATATTTT	NA	TRBJ1-3	NA	TRBV5-1
CSATSGTSDDTQYF	TGCAGTGCTACTTCCGGGACTAGCGATGATACGCAGTATTTT	TRBD2	TRBJ2-3	few	TRBV20-1
CASSLRYSLNSPLHF	TGTGCCAGCAGTTTGCGTTACAGCCTTAATTCACCCCTCCACTTT	NA	TRBJ1-6	many	TRBV27
CASSLGRGTEAFF	TGTGCCAGCAGTTTAGGCAGGGGTACTGAAGCTTTCTTT	NA	TRBJ1-1	few	TRBV27
CASTKQGVNEQFF	TGTGCCAGCACCAAACAGGGGGTGAATGAGCAGTTCTTC	TRBD1	TRBJ2-1	few	TRBV6-6
CASSLGTTETQYF	TGCGCCAGCAGCTTGGGGACAACCGAGACCCAGTACTTC	NA	TRBJ2-5	few	TRBV5-1
CASSVGTTRVAQYF	TGTGCCAGCAGCGTCGGGACTACGAGGGTGGCGCAGTATTTT	TRBD2	TRBJ2-3	many	TRBV14
CASSLASTGSEKLFF	TGCGCCAGCAGCTTGGCCAGCACAGGGAGTGAAAAACTGTTTTTT	NA	TRBJ1-4	many	TRBV5-1
CSATSGGPRETQYF	TGCAGTGCCACGTCCGGGGGGCCACGAGAGACCCAGTACTTC	NA	TRBJ2-5	many	TRBV20-1
CASSRRAGANVLTF	TGTGCCAGCAGTAGGAGGGCTGGGGCCAACGTCCTGACTTTC	NA	TRBJ2-6	many	TRBV6-5
CASSPPGPSYNEQFF	TGTGCCAGCAGCCCCCCGGGTCCATCCTACAATGAGCAGTTCTTC	NA	TRBJ2-1	medium-sized	TRBV9
CASSIVEETQYF	TGCGCCAGCAGCATAGTGGAGGAGACCCAGTACTTC	NA	TRBJ2-5	few	TRBV5-1
CAWIRDRDAEAFF	TGTGCCTGGATCCGGGACAGGGACGCTGAAGCTTTCTTT	TRBD1	TRBJ1-1	NA	TRBV30
CASSQDRGQTTDTQYF	TGCGCCAGCAGCCAAGATAGGGGACAAACAACAGATACGCAGTATTTT	NA	TRBJ2-3	few	TRBV4-3
CASSLGSGQGPNSPLHF	TGTGCCAGCAGCTTAGGCTCCGGACAGGGACCTAATTCACCCCTCCACTTT	TRBD1	TRBJ1-6	few	TRBV13
CSAKGAGTNSPLHF	TGCAGTGCTAAGGGAGCAGGGACGAATTCACCCCTCCACTTT	NA	TRBJ1-6	few	TRBV20-1
CAISESMENTEAFF	TGTGCCATCAGTGAGTCGATGGAGAACACTGAAGCTTTCTTT	NA	TRBJ1-1	few	TRBV10-3
CATSFGAVQETQYF	TGTGCCACCTCTTTTGGTGCGGTACAAGAGACCCAGTACTTC	NA	TRBJ2-5	few	TRBV19
CASSPSDNAGELFF	TGTGCCAGCAGCCCCTCCGACAACGCCGGGGAGCTGTTTTTT	NA	TRBJ2-2	few	TRBV12-3/TRBV12-4
CASSLVTDGYTF	TGTGCCAGCAGCTTGGTGACAGATGGCTACACCTTC	NA	TRBJ1-2	many	TRBV5-5